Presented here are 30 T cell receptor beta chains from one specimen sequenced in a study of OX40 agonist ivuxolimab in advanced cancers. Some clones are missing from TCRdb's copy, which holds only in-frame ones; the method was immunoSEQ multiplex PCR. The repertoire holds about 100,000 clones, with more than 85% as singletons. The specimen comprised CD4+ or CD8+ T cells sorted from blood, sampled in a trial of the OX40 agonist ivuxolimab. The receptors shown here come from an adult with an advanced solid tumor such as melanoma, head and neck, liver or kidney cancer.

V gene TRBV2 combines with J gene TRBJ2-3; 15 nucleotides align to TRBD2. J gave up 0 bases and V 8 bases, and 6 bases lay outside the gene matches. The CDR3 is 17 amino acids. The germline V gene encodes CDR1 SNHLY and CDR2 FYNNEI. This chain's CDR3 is CASGRTSGGASTDTQYF. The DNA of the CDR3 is TGTGCCAGCGGCAGGACTAGCGGGGGGGCTAGCACAGATACGCAGTATTTT.

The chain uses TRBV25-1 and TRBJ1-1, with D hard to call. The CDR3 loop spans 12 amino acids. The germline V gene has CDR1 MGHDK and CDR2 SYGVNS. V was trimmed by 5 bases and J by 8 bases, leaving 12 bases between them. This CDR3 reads CASSRTPGEAFF. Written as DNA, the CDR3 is TGTGCCAGCAGTCGAACCCCCGGGGAAGCTTTCTTT.

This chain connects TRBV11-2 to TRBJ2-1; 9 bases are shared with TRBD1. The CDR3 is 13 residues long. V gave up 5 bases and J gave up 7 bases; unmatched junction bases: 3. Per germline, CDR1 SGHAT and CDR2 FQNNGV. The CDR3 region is CASSPDRGNEQFF. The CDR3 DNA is TGTGCCAGCAGCCCGGACAGGGGTAATGAGCAGTTCTTC.

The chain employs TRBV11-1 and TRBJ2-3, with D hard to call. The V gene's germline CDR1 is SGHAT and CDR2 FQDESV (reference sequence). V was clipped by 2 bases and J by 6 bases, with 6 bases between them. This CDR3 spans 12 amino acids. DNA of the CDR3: TGTGCCAGCAGCTTATCCGCTGATACGCAGTATTTT. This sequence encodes CASSLSADTQYF.

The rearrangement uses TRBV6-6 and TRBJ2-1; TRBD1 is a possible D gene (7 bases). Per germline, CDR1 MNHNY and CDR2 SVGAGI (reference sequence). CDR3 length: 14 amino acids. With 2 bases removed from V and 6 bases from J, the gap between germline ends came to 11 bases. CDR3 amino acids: CASSYPRGVNEQFF. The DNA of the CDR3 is TGTGCCAGCAGTTACCCCAGGGGGGTCAATGAGCAGTTCTTC.

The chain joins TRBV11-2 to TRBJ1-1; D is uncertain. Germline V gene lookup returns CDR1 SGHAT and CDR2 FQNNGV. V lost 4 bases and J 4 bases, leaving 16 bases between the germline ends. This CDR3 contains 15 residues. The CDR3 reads CASSSSGISGTEAFF. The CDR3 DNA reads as TGTGCCAGCAGCTCGTCGGGCATTAGTGGCACTGAAGCTTTCTTT.

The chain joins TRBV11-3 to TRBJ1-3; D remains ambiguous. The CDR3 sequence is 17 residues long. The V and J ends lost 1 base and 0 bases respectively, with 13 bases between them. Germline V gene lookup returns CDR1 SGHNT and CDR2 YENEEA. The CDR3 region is CASSLGWQIGSGNTIYF. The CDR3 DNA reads TGTGCCAGCAGCTTAGGTTGGCAGATTGGCTCTGGAAACACCATATATTTT. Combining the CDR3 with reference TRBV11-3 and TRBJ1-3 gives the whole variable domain EAGVVQSPRYKIIEKKQPVAFWCNPISGHNTLYWYLQNLGQGPELLIRYENEEAVDDSQLPKDRFSAERLKGVDSTLKIQPAELGDSAVYLCASSLGWQIGSGNTIYFGEGSWLTVV.

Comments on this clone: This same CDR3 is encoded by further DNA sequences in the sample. The CDR3 coding sequence is TGTGCCAGCAGCGCTAGATTAGCGGGGGAGGAAGATACGCAGTATTTT. Its translation: CASSARLAGEEDTQYF. V and J are TRBV9 and TRBJ2-3, with 9 bases lining up with TRBD2. Germline CDR1 reads SGDLS; CDR2 reads YYNGEE. The trim removed 3 bases at V and 5 bases at J, leaving 10 bases unmatched. The CDR3 has 16 amino acids.

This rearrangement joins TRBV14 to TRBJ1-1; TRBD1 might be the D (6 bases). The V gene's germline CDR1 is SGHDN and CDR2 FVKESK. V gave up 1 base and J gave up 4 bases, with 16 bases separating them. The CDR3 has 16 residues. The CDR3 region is CASSQVGGGHSTEAFF. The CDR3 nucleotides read TGTGCCAGCAGCCAAGTGGGGGGCGGGCATAGCACTGAAGCTTTCTTT.

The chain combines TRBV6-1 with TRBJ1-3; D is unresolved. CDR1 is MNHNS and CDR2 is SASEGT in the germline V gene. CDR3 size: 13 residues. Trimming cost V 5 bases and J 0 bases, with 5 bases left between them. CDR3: CASSLHSGNTIYF. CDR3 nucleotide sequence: TGTGCCAGCAGTCTCCACTCTGGAAACACCATATATTTT.

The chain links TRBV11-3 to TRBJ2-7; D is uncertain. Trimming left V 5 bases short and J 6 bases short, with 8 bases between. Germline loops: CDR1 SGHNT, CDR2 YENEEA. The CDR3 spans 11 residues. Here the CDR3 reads CASSTRSEQYF. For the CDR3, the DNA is TGTGCCAGCAGCACCCGGAGCGAGCAGTACTTC. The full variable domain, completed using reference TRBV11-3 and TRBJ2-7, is EAGVVQSPRYKIIEKKQPVAFWCNPISGHNTLYWYLQNLGQGPELLIRYENEEAVDDSQLPKDRFSAERLKGVDSTLKIQPAELGDSAVYLCASSTRSEQYFGPGTRLTVT.

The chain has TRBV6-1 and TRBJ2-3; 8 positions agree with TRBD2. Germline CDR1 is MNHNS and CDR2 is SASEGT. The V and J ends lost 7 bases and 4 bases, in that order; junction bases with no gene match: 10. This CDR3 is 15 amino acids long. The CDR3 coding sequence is TGTGCCAGCACCCACAGCGGGAGTGGTGCAGATACGCAGTATTTT. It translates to CASTHSGSGADTQYF.

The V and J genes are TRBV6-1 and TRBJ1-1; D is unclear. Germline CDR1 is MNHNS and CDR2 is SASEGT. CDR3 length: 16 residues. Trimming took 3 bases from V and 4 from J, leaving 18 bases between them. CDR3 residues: CASSDRVGISGTEAFF. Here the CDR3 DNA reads TGTGCCAGCAGTGATAGGGTCGGCATTTCGGGCACTGAAGCTTTCTTT.

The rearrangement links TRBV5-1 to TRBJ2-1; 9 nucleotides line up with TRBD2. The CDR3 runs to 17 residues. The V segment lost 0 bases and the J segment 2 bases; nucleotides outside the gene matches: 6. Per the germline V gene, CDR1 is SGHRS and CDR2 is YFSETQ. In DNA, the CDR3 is TGCGCCAGCAGCTTGGGGCTAGCGGGGAACCCCTACAATGAGCAGTTCTTC. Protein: CASSLGLAGNPYNEQFF.

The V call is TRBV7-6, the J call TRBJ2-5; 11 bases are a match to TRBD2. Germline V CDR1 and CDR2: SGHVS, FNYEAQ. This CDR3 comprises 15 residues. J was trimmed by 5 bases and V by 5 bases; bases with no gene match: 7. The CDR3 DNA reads TGTGCCAGCAGCGTAGTAGCGGGGGGGCTGGAGACCCAGTACTTC. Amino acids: CASSVVAGGLETQYF.

The CDR3 loop is CASSTRPGANGNTIYF. CDR3 DNA sequence: TGTGCCAGCAGCACCCGTCCGGGGGCAAATGGAAACACCATATATTTT. V is TRBV9 and J is TRBJ1-3, with D perhaps matching TRBD1 (6 bases). There are 16 residues in the CDR3. Trimming took off 4 bases at V and 3 bases at J, with 17 bases between the two ends. The germline gives CDR1 SGDLS, CDR2 YYNGEE. The full variable domain, with the rest looked up from reference TRBV9 and TRBJ1-3, is DSGVTQTPKHLITATGQRVTLRCSPRSGDLSVYWYQQSLDQGLQFLIQYYNGEERAKGNILERFSAQQFPDLHSELNLSSLELGDSALYFCASSTRPGANGNTIYFGEGSWLTVV.

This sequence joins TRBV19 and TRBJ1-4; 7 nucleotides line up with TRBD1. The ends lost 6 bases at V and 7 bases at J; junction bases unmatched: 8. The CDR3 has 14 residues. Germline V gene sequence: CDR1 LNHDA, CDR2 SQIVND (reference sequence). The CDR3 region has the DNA TGTGCCAGTAGAAGCGGGACAGTGGGTGAAAAACTGTTTTTT. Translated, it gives CASRSGTVGEKLFF.

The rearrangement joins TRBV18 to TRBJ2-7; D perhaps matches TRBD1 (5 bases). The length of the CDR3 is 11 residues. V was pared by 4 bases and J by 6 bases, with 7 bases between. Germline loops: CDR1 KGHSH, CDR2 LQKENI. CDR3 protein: CASSQGVEQYF. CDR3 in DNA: TGTGCCAGCTCACAAGGGGTCGAGCAGTACTTC. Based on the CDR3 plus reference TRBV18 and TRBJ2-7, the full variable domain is NAGVMQNPRHLVRRRGQEARLRCSPMKGHSHVYWYRQLPEEGLKFMVYLQKENIIDESGMPKERFSAEFPKEGPSILRIQQVVRGDSAAYFCASSQGVEQYFGPGTRLTVT.

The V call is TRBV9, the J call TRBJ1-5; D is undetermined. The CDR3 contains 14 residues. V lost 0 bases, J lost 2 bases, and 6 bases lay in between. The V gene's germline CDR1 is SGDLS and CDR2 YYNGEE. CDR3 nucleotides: TGTGCCAGCAGCGTAGATGGTGGCAATCAGCCCCAGCATTTT. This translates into CASSVDGGNQPQHF.

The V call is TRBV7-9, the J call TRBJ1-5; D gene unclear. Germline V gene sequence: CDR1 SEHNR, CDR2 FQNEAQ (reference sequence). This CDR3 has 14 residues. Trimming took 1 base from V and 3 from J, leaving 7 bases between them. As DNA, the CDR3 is TGTGCCAGCAGCTTAGGAGGGCTCAATCAGCCCCAGCATTTT. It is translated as CASSLGGLNQPQHF.

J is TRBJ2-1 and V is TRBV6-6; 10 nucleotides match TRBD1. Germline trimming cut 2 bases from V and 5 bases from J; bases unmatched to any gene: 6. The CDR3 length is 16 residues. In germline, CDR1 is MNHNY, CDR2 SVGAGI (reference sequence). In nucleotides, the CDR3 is TGTGCCAGCAGTTACCCCGGGACAGGGGTAAACAATGAGCAGTTCTTC. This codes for CASSYPGTGVNNEQFF.

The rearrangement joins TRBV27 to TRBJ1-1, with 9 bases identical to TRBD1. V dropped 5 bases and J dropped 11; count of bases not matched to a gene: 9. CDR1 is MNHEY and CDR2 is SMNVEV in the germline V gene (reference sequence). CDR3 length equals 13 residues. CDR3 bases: TGTGCCAGCAGTCCCGTTGGGACAGGGTCGGCTTTCTTT. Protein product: CASSPVGTGSAFF.

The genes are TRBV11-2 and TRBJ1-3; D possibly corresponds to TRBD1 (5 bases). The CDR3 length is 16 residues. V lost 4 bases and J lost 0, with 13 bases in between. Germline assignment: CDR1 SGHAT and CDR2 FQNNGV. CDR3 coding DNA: TGTGCCAGCAGCTCCGAGGGACGGTACTCTGGAAACACCATATATTTT. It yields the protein CASSSEGRYSGNTIYF.

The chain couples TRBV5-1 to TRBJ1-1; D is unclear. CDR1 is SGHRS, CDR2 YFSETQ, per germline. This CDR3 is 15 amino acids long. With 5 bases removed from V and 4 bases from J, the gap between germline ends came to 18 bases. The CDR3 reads CASRRFGPSPTEAFF. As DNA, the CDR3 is TGCGCCAGCAGACGTTTCGGGCCCTCTCCCACTGAAGCTTTCTTT.

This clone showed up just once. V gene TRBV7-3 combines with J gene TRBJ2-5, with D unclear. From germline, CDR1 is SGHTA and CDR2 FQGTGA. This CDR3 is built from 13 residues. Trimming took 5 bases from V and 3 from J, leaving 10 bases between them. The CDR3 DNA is TGTGCCAGCAGCCCTCTGGCGGAAGAGACCCAGTACTTC. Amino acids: CASSPLAEETQYF.

DNA for the CDR3: TGTGCCAGCTCACCACTCCCCCCGGGCGCCGATGAGCAGTTCTTC. Protein: CASSPLPPGADEQFF. The V gene is TRBV18, the J gene TRBJ2-1; no clear D. Germline values: CDR1 KGHSH, CDR2 LQKENI. Trimming removed 1 base at V and 8 bases at J, with 15 bases between. CDR3 size: 15 residues. Full variable domain (rest looked up from reference TRBV18 and TRBJ2-1): NAGVMQNPRHLVRRRGQEARLRCSPMKGHSHVYWYRQLPEEGLKFMVYLQKENIIDESGMPKERFSAEFPKEGPSILRIQQVVRGDSAAYFCASSPLPPGADEQFFGPGTRLTVL.

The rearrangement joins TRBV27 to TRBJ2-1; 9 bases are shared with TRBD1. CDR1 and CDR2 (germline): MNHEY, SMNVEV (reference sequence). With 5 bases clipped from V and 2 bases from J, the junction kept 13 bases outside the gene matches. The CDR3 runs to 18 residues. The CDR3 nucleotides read TGTGCCAGCAGTGTTCCGGGACAGGGAGTTATTACCTACAATGAGCAGTTCTTC. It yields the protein CASSVPGQGVITYNEQFF.

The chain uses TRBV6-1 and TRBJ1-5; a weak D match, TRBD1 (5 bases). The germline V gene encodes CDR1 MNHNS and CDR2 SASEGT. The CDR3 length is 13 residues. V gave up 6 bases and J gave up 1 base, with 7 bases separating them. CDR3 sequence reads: CASRWDSNQPQHF. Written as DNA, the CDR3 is TGTGCCAGCAGATGGGACAGCAATCAGCCCCAGCATTTT.

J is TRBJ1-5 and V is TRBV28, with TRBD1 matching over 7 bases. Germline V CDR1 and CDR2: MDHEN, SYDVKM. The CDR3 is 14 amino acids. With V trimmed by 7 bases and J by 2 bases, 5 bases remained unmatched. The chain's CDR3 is CASMAGGGNQPQHF. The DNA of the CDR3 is TGTGCCAGCATGGCAGGGGGAGGCAATCAGCCCCAGCATTTT.

The CDR3 DNA is TGTGCCAGCCGTCTTCCGGGACAGGGCGGCTATGGCTACACCTTC. This gives the protein CASRLPGQGGYGYTF. The rearrangement joins TRBV6-6 to TRBJ1-2, with TRBD1 identical over 9 bases. With 8 bases clipped from V and 4 bases from J, the junction kept 11 bases outside the gene matches. Germline CDR1 is MNHNY and CDR2 is SVGAGI (reference sequence). CDR3 length: 15 amino acids.